This T cell receptor beta chain appears in the sequencing data of a study of blood T cell repertoires in COVID-19. The wider study: The United States, Italy and Spain were the sources of the acute and convalescent COVID-19 samples.

As handled by the study authors: The assay estimated nucleated cells by amplifying reference gene primers. Data came from immunoSEQ multiplex PCR; TCRdb stores just in-frame clones and leaves some out. V and J calls and clone size follow that table, whereas D and trimming were derived from the DNA. Of about 200,000 clones in the sample, around four fifths were seen once. Germline V gene lookup returns CDR1 WNHNN and CDR2 SYGVQD (reference sequence). The CDR3 sequence is 14 residues long. V shed 2 bases and J shed 2 bases, with 7 bases lying between them. The V gene is TRBV10-1, the J gene TRBJ1-3; D is unclear. The source of this sequence is a man between 60 and 75 years old with COVID-19, enrolled during active disease. Material for sequencing was peripheral blood. DNA of the CDR3: TGCGCCAGCAGTGAGGGAGGAGCTGGAAACACCATATATTTT. Its protein is CASSEGGAGNTIYF.